This entry concerns a single T cell receptor (beta chain). This specimen belongs to a study of regulatory and conventional T cells in RAG deficiency. Using immunoSEQ multiplex PCR, the repertoire was profiled, and TCRdb retains in-frame clones only, with some absent. The profile shows about 46,000 clones, 85% to 90% of them singletons. Blood CD4+ CD25-low CD127-high conventional T cells supplied the genomic DNA template. CDR1 SGHNT and CDR2 YENEEA come from the germline V gene. V was trimmed by 1 base and J by 3 bases, leaving 9 bases between them. The CDR3 is made up of 15 amino acids. The sample was also reused in another study, on regulatory T cells. As that study records: Amplification used 52 TRBV primers and 13 TRBJ primers.

Sample: CD4+ effector T cells sorted from blood. This TCR was sampled from a human donor in good health. V usage is TRBV11-3 and J usage is TRBJ2-2; perhaps D is TRBD1 or TRBD2 (5 bases each). The CDR3 DNA reads TGTGCCAGCAGCTTAGGTGGGACCCACACCGGGGAGCTGTTTTTT. Translation gives CASSLGGTHTGELFF.